Presented here are 15 T cell receptor beta chains from one specimen sequenced in a study of T cell clonotyping in hematopoietic cell transplantation. Described time point: recipient sample about 28 days before transplant, after cytoreduction. TCRdb keeps only in-frame clones here, not all; method: immunoSEQ multiplex PCR. The data show 75,000 to 95,000 clones, 90% to 96% seen once. Sequences were derived from peripheral blood mononuclear cells, sampled before stem cell transplant. These receptors were collected from a woman between 45 and 65 years old with acute myeloid leukemia. Some clones in this sample may be carry-over from other donors' samples.

This chain links TRBV18 with TRBJ1-4, with TRBD1 matching 8 bases. J was trimmed by 4 bases and V by 3 bases; bases with no gene match: 1. The germline V gene has CDR1 KGHSH and CDR2 LQKENI. This CDR3 is 14 amino acids long. The CDR3 protein is CASSPGQDNEKLFF. The CDR3 DNA sequence: TGTGCCAGCTCACCGGGACAGGATAATGAAAAACTGTTTTTT.

The chain recombines TRBV11-2 with TRBJ1-1; D gene uncertain. The V and J ends lost 2 bases and 1 base respectively, with 11 bases between them. The CDR3 length is 15 residues. Germline CDR1 reads SGHAT; CDR2 reads FQNNGV. CDR3 bases: TGTGCCAGCAGCTTAAGTCGTAAAGCGAACACTGAAGCTTTCTTT. Protein product: CASSLSRKANTEAFF.

The chain joins TRBV5-6 to TRBJ1-1; D is uncertain. The CDR3 is 13 residues long. The germline V and J ends were trimmed by 0 bases and 1 base, with 4 bases remaining between them. Germline values: CDR1 SGHDT, CDR2 YYEEEE. The CDR3 sequence is CASSLVRNTEAFF. The CDR3 bases are TGTGCCAGCAGCTTGGTTAGGAACACTGAAGCTTTCTTT.

V and J are TRBV19 and TRBJ1-5, with no clear D. The CDR3 runs to 14 residues. Germline lookup yields CDR1 LNHDA and CDR2 SQIVND (reference sequence). Trimming took 3 bases from V and 1 from J, leaving 7 bases between them. CDR3 residues: CASSIVGSNQPQHF. The CDR3 bases are TGTGCCAGTAGTATTGTAGGGAGCAATCAGCCCCAGCATTTT.

This clone was seen once. The chain is built from TRBV7-2 and TRBJ2-7, with D maybe TRBD2 (5 bases). The CDR3 sequence is 15 residues long. V lost 4 bases and J 3 bases, leaving 16 bases between the germline ends. Germline lookup yields CDR1 SGHTA and CDR2 FQGNSA. CDR3 sequence: CASSSRKVLGYEQYF. As DNA, the CDR3 is TGTGCCAGCAGCTCCCGGAAGGTACTAGGCTACGAGCAGTACTTC. Full variable domain (remainder filled in from reference TRBV7-2 and TRBJ2-7): GAGVSQSPSNKVTEKGKDVELRCDPISGHTALYWYRQSLGQGLEFLIYFQGNSAPDKSGLPSDRFSAERTGGSVSTLTIQRTQQEDSAVYLCASSSRKVLGYEQYFGPGTRLTVT.

The chain carries TRBV25-1 and TRBJ1-2; D remains unclear. The CDR3 length is 12 residues. Germline CDR1 is MGHDK and CDR2 is SYGVNS. The V end lost 7 bases, the J end lost 3 bases, and 9 bases lay between the germline ends. The chain's CDR3 is CASKAGDYGYTF. The CDR3 DNA reads as TGTGCCAGCAAGGCCGGCGACTATGGCTACACCTTC.

The CDR3 sequence is CASSELETSPPYEQYF. CDR3 DNA: TGTGCCAGCAGTGAGTTGGAGACTAGTCCCCCTTACGAGCAGTACTTC. This sequence joins TRBV6-1 and TRBJ2-7; D is perhaps TRBD2 (6 bases). The germline V gene encodes CDR1 MNHNS and CDR2 SASEGT. This CDR3 comprises 16 residues. V lost 3 bases, J lost 4 bases, and 19 bases lay in between.

The rearrangement joins TRBV6-5 to TRBJ1-4, with D unresolved. The CDR3 has 15 residues. The germline CDR1 and CDR2 sequences are MNHEY and SVGAGI. Trimming cost V 2 bases and J 8 bases, with 15 bases left between them. The CDR3 is CASSYGIRKGEKLFF. DNA for the CDR3: TGTGCCAGCAGTTACGGGATTAGGAAAGGAGAAAAACTGTTTTTT.

This chain uses TRBV5-1 with TRBJ2-3; TRBD1 matches 10 bases. The CDR3 extends over 15 amino acids. Per germline, CDR1 SGHRS and CDR2 YFSETQ. Losses at the gene ends were 0 bases for V and 5 bases for J; bases not matched to a gene: 3. The CDR3 here is CASSLAWTGGDTQYF. CDR3 coding DNA: TGCGCCAGCAGCTTGGCCTGGACAGGGGGAGATACGCAGTATTTT. The entire variable domain, with the rest obtained from reference TRBV5-1 and TRBJ2-3, is as follows: KAGVTQTPRYLIKTRGQQVTLSCSPISGHRSVSWYQQTPGQGLQFLFEYFSETQRNKGNFPGRFSGRQFSNSRSEMNVSTLELGDSALYLCASSLAWTGGDTQYFGPGTRLTVL.

The CDR3 bases are TGTGCCAGCAGCTTACGCTCCTATAATTCACCCCTCCACTTT. As protein: CASSLRSYNSPLHF. The rearrangement uses TRBV5-6 and TRBJ1-6; D is unresolved. The ends were cut back, 2 bases at V and 0 bases at J, with 3 bases in the middle. Germline V gene sequence: CDR1 SGHDT, CDR2 YYEEEE. The CDR3 has 14 residues.

The V gene is TRBV7-2, the J gene TRBJ2-7, with 8 bases matching TRBD2. The CDR3 covers 15 residues. V lost 1 base, J lost 5 bases, and 7 bases stayed unmatched. Germline V CDR1 and CDR2: SGHTA, FQGNSA. The CDR3 DNA reads TGTGCCAGCAGCTTAGTAGGGCGGGGGGCCCACGAGCAGTACTTC. It specifies CASSLVGRGAHEQYF.

V usage is TRBV4-1 and J usage is TRBJ2-5; TRBD2 agrees at 8 bases. The CDR3 is 15 residues long. The trim removed 4 bases at V and 5 bases at J, leaving 9 bases unmatched. Germline assignment: CDR1 MGHRA and CDR2 YSYEKL. CDR3 DNA sequence: TGCGCCAGCAGCCTGGGACTAGACGACTGGGAGACCCAGTACTTC. Residues: CASSLGLDDWETQYF.

The CDR3 DNA reads TGTGCCAGCAGCGTAGACCTCGGCAAAAACATTCAGTACTTC. Protein product: CASSVDLGKNIQYF. The chain joins TRBV9 to TRBJ2-4, with no clear D. The CDR3 spans 14 residues. V lost 0 bases and J 3 bases, leaving 7 bases between the germline ends. CDR1 and CDR2 from the germline V gene are SGDLS and YYNGEE.

This rearrangement joins TRBV29-1 to TRBJ1-1; 10 bases fit TRBD1. CDR3 length: 13 residues. J was trimmed by 1 base and V by 6 bases; bases with no gene match: 2. Germline lookup yields CDR1 SQVTM and CDR2 ANQGSEA. Here the CDR3 DNA reads TGCAGCGTGGGACAGGGGCGGAACACTGAAGCTTTCTTT. Translated, it gives CSVGQGRNTEAFF.

The chain links TRBV28 to TRBJ1-2; D perhaps matches TRBD1 (5 bases). Germline assignment: CDR1 MDHEN and CDR2 SYDVKM. The CDR3 extends over 12 amino acids. V was pared by 5 bases and J by 5 bases, with 9 bases between. The CDR3 reads CASSDRTYGYTF. The CDR3 coding sequence is TGTGCCAGCAGTGACAGAACTTATGGCTACACCTTC.